One sample yielded the 27 T cell receptor beta chains listed below, sequenced in a study of human thymus T cells. Corrective cardiac surgery supplied the resected thymus tissue. Clones were sequenced by immunoSEQ multiplex PCR, and TCRdb holds only the in-frame ones, with some missing. This sample has 78,000 or so clones, with 90% to 98% found just once. Sequencing input: thymus tissue. The receptors were sampled from a boy less than two years old with a congenital heart defect but otherwise immunologically healthy.

The chain recombines TRBV4-2 with TRBJ2-2, with TRBD2 identical over 14 bases. The CDR3 spans 17 residues. After removal of 1 base from V and 4 bases from J, the junction contained 2 bases not matched to a gene. The germline gives CDR1 LGHNA, CDR2 YNFKEQ. The CDR3 spells CASSQGGTSGGTGELFF. The CDR3 bases are TGTGCCAGCAGCCAAGGCGGGACTAGCGGGGGCACCGGGGAGCTGTTTTTT.

The V gene is TRBV2, the J gene TRBJ1-2, with TRBD1 matching 7 bases. Germline V gene data show CDR1 as SNHLY and CDR2 as FYNNEI. The CDR3 is 10 amino acids. V gave up 7 bases and J gave up 13 bases; unmatched junction bases: 6. CDR3 bases: TGTGCCAGCATCAGGGGGTCTGTCACCTTC. Translating it yields CASIRGSVTF.

The rearrangement uses TRBV7-2 and TRBJ2-2; TRBD2 aligns across 7 bases. Per the germline V gene, CDR1 is SGHTA and CDR2 is FQGNSA. The CDR3 is made up of 14 amino acids. J lost 5 bases, V lost 6 bases, and 6 bases had no gene match. The CDR3 DNA reads as TGTGCCAGCAGGGCTAGCGGTCCTACCGGGGAGCTGTTTTTT. Protein sequence: CASRASGPTGELFF.

This clone was counted once. This sequence joins TRBV11-3 and TRBJ2-1; possibly TRBD1 or TRBD2 for D (5 bases each). Trimming removed 5 bases at V and 5 bases at J, with 19 bases between. Germline V gene lookup returns CDR1 SGHNT and CDR2 YENEEA. This CDR3 is built from 16 residues. Here the CDR3 reads CASSPRPPGPNNEQFF. The CDR3 nucleotides are TGTGCCAGCAGCCCCCGGCCACCGGGGCCCAACAATGAGCAGTTCTTC. The variable domain in full, completed from reference TRBV11-3 and TRBJ2-1, reads EAGVVQSPRYKIIEKKQPVAFWCNPISGHNTLYWYLQNLGQGPELLIRYENEEAVDDSQLPKDRFSAERLKGVDSTLKIQPAELGDSAVYLCASSPRPPGPNNEQFFGPGTRLTVL.

The rearrangement joins TRBV7-3 to TRBJ1-2; 8 nucleotides line up with TRBD1. Per germline, CDR1 SGHTA and CDR2 FQGTGA. J lost 7 bases, V lost 0 bases, and 34 bases had no gene match. The CDR3 consists of 24 residues. CDR3 loop: CASSLTPRSSPNLYKTGDVGGYTF. The CDR3 DNA follows: TGTGCCAGCAGCTTAACGCCCCGCAGTTCCCCGAATCTTTATAAGACAGGGGACGTAGGTGGCTACACCTTC.

The chain links TRBV29-1 to TRBJ2-1; 7 bases map to TRBD1. Per the germline V gene, CDR1 is SQVTM and CDR2 is ANQGSEA. CDR3 length: 13 residues. V gave up 7 bases and J gave up 4 bases; unmatched junction bases: 7. The CDR3 protein is CSARDSGYNEQFF. The CDR3 DNA reads TGCAGCGCCCGGGACAGCGGATACAATGAGCAGTTCTTC.

The chain has TRBV4-3 and TRBJ2-7; D is uncertain. CDR1 and CDR2 from the germline V gene are LGHNA and YSLEER. The CDR3 runs to 15 residues. V gave up 0 bases and J gave up 3 bases, with 12 bases separating them. Written as DNA, the CDR3 is TGCGCCAGCAGCCAAGATATCAGGCTCCGCTACGAGCAGTACTTC. Its protein is CASSQDIRLRYEQYF.

This chain uses TRBV7-8 with TRBJ1-3; 7 nucleotides agree with TRBD1. CDR1 SGHVS and CDR2 FQNEAQ come from the germline V gene. With 5 bases clipped from V and 0 bases from J, the junction kept 7 bases outside the gene matches. This CDR3 is 16 amino acids long. CDR3 residues: CASSAGQLVSGNTIYF. As DNA, the CDR3 is TGTGCCAGCAGCGCGGGACAGTTAGTCTCTGGAAACACCATATATTTT.

The rearrangement uses TRBV6-4 and TRBJ2-3, with a possible D match to TRBD1 (6 bases). The CDR3 is 16 residues long. Between the trimmed V and J ends, which lost 6 bases and 4 bases, there was a span of 20 bases. The germline gives CDR1 MRHNA, CDR2 SNTAGT. The CDR3 spells CASSAQNGAGADTQYF. The CDR3 DNA reads TGTGCCAGCAGCGCCCAGAATGGGGCAGGGGCAGATACGCAGTATTTT.

The chain links TRBV19 to TRBJ1-5; 7 positions match TRBD1. Trimming cost V 2 bases and J 2 bases; bases outside gene matches: 6. Germline V gives CDR1 LNHDA, CDR2 SQIVND (reference sequence). CDR3 length: 16 residues. The DNA for the CDR3 is TGTGCCAGTAGTATATTAGGAGGGGGCCGCAATCAGCCCCAGCATTTT. Translation: CASSILGGGRNQPQHF. Combining the CDR3 with reference TRBV19 and TRBJ1-5 gives the whole variable domain DGGITQSPKYLFRKEGQNVTLSCEQNLNHDAMYWYRQDPGQGLRLIYYSQIVNDFQKGDIAEGYSVSREKKESFPLTVTSAQKNPTAFYLCASSILGGGRNQPQHFGDGTRLSIL.

The V call is TRBV6-1, the J call TRBJ1-2; weak D call: TRBD1 (6 bases). With 10 bases removed from V and 8 bases from J, the gap between germline ends came to 20 bases. The CDR3 runs to 13 residues. Germline V lookup: CDR1 MNHNS, CDR2 SASEGT. The CDR3 nucleotides are TGTGCCACCGTGGGGGGCGTCTTAAGAGGCTACACCTTC. It translates to CATVGGVLRGYTF.

V is TRBV6-1 and J is TRBJ2-2; 9 bases line up with TRBD1. Germline-derived CDR1 and CDR2 are MNHNS and SASEGT. This CDR3 comprises 18 residues. After removal of 4 bases from V and 1 base from J, the junction contained 10 bases not matched to a gene. In DNA, the CDR3 is TGTGCCAGCAGTGCCCGGGACAGGGTCCGTATGAACACCGGGGAGCTGTTTTTT. This sequence encodes CASSARDRVRMNTGELFF.

This chain links TRBV4-2 with TRBJ1-5, with a tentative D call TRBD1 (6 bases). CDR1 and CDR2 (germline): LGHNA, YNFKEQ. CDR3 length: 15 residues. With 0 bases removed from V and 11 bases from J, the gap between germline ends came to 17 bases. The CDR3 region is CASSQDITGNWAQHF. The CDR3 DNA reads TGTGCCAGCAGCCAAGACATAACAGGGAATTGGGCCCAGCATTTT.

The chain recombines TRBV5-8 with TRBJ2-2; D remains unclear. Germline V gene data show CDR1 as SGHTS and CDR2 as YDEGEE. Trimming left V 0 bases short and J 2 bases short, with 8 bases between. The CDR3 runs 15 residues. Written as DNA, the CDR3 is TGTGCCAGCAGCTTGGTCCAGCCCAACACCGGGGAGCTGTTTTTT. It encodes CASSLVQPNTGELFF.

V gene TRBV7-3 combines with J gene TRBJ2-3; TRBD1 matches 11 bases. The CDR3 has 17 residues. Per the germline V gene, CDR1 is SGHTA and CDR2 is FQGTGA. The V gene end was trimmed by 0 bases and the J gene end by 1 base; junction bases not matched to a gene: 3. As DNA, the CDR3 is TGTGCCAGCAGCTTAACGGACAGGGGGCATGGCACAGATACGCAGTATTTT. Residues: CASSLTDRGHGTDTQYF.

This clone was detected only once. V is TRBV19 and J is TRBJ2-3, with no clear D. The germline V and J ends were trimmed by 2 bases and 2 bases, with 8 bases remaining between them. Germline V gene sequence: CDR1 LNHDA, CDR2 SQIVND (reference sequence). The length of the CDR3 is 14 residues. DNA for the CDR3: TGTGCCAGTAGTATATGGGCGGCCACAGATACGCAGTATTTT. This sequence encodes CASSIWAATDTQYF.

This clone was seen once. The J gene is TRBJ2-3, the V gene TRBV7-6; 9 bases line up with TRBD2. The V and J ends lost 1 base and 5 bases, in that order; junction bases with no gene match: 4. Germline V gene sequence: CDR1 SGHVS, CDR2 FNYEAQ. This CDR3 is 15 amino acids long. The CDR3 DNA sequence: TGTGCCAGCAGCTTAGGCGGGAGGGCAGGAGATACGCAGTATTTT. This sequence encodes CASSLGGRAGDTQYF.

The V call is TRBV15, the J call TRBJ1-1; D is uncertain. Trimming cost V 0 bases and J 5 bases, with 7 bases left between them. The CDR3 runs 13 residues. CDR1 and CDR2 (germline): LNHNV, YYDKDF (reference sequence). The CDR3 DNA reads TGTGCCACCAGCAGAGATAGGGAAACTGAAGCTTTCTTT. Amino acids: CATSRDRETEAFF.

J is TRBJ2-5 and V is TRBV7-2; D not resolved. There are 9 residues in the CDR3. CDR1 SGHTA and CDR2 FQGNSA come from the germline V gene. V was trimmed by 3 bases and J by 11 bases, leaving 4 bases between them. The CDR3 bases are TGTGCCAGCAGCTTCCTACAGTACTTC. Translating it yields CASSFLQYF.

J is TRBJ2-1 and V is TRBV9, with 11 bases fitting TRBD2. The J segment lost 6 bases and the V segment lost 3 bases, leaving 8 bases of the junction unmatched. The CDR3 contains 16 residues. Germline lookup yields CDR1 SGDLS and CDR2 YYNGEE. The CDR3 DNA sequence: TGTGCCAGCAGCGCCCCGCTAGCGGGAGGTGTCAATGAGCAGTTCTTC. It specifies CASSAPLAGGVNEQFF.

This clone was seen once. V is TRBV6-1 and J is TRBJ1-2, with TRBD1 matching over 10 bases. Trimming at V came to 6 bases and at J to 3 bases, leaving 7 bases not matched to a gene. Per germline, CDR1 MNHNS and CDR2 SASEGT. The CDR3 is 15 residues long. Written as DNA, the CDR3 is TGTGCCAGCAGAGACCGGGACAGGGGACACTATGGCTACACCTTC. Protein: CASRDRDRGHYGYTF.

This rearrangement joins TRBV25-1 to TRBJ2-2, with unresolved D. CDR1 and CDR2 (germline): MGHDK, SYGVNS. V was trimmed by 3 bases and J by 13 bases, leaving 12 bases between them. The CDR3 totals 12 residues. The CDR3 sequence is CASSENRQRLFF. Here the CDR3 DNA reads TGTGCCAGCAGTGAGAACCGGCAAAGGCTGTTTTTT.

The chain combines TRBV4-1 with TRBJ2-2; perhaps TRBD2 as D (8 bases). CDR1 is MGHRA and CDR2 is YSYEKL in the germline V gene. This CDR3 comprises 16 residues. Trimming removed 4 bases at V and 6 bases at J, with 18 bases between. The CDR3 sequence: CASSRQAGDRAGELFF. For the CDR3, the DNA is TGCGCCAGCAGCCGGCAAGCGGGAGACAGGGCCGGGGAGCTGTTTTTT.

The V call is TRBV6-1, the J call TRBJ2-2; D is undetermined. The CDR3 loop spans 16 amino acids. V lost 4 bases, J lost 0 bases, and 12 bases lay in between. From germline, CDR1 is MNHNS and CDR2 SASEGT. The CDR3, as DNA: TGTGCCAGCAGTGCCTATAGCAGAACGAACACCGGGGAGCTGTTTTTT. Translation gives CASSAYSRTNTGELFF.

J is TRBJ2-2 and V is TRBV10-2; TRBD2 matches 10 bases. V shed 5 bases and J 5 bases; nucleotides not matched to a gene: 8. This CDR3 has 16 amino acids. Germline loops: CDR1 WSHSY, CDR2 SAAADI. The CDR3 nucleotides read TGCGCCAGCAGTAAAGCGGGAGGGCCGCGGACCGGGGAGCTGTTTTTT. Its protein is CASSKAGGPRTGELFF.

V and J are TRBV29-1 and TRBJ2-7; the D is unclear. CDR1 SQVTM and CDR2 ANQGSEA come from the germline V gene. Trimming removed 0 bases from V and 2 bases from J, with 17 bases in between. The CDR3 runs 16 residues. CDR3 sequence (DNA): TGCAGCGTTGAAGATCAGGATAGGCTAGGGACCTACGAGCAGTACTTC. It codes for CSVEDQDRLGTYEQYF.

The chain couples TRBV21-1 to TRBJ1-5. TRBV21-1 is a listed pseudogene. This CDR3 comprises 16 residues. The CDR3 bases are TGTGCCAGCAGCAACCGAAACGTCCAGAACGGACAGCCCCAGCATTTT. Amino acid sequence: CASSNRNVQNGQPQHF.